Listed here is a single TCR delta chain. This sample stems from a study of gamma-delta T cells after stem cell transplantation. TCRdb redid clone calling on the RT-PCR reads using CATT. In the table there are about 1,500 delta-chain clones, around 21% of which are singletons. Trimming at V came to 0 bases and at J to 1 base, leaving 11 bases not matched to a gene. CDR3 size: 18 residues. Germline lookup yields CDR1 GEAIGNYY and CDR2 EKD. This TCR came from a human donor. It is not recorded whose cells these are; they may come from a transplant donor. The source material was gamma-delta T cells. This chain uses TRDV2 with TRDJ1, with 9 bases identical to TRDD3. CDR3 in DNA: TGTGCCTGTGACACCGTTAAACAACTGGGGGACCGCACCGATAAACTCATCTTT. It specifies CACDTVKQLGDRTDKLIF.